A single T cell receptor beta chain is shown here with its context. Antigen: not known. Stated treatment: over 15 received Ad26.COV2.S at low or high dose, single or two shots; five or six received placebo; per-sample allocation not given. The samples date from day 63 after the first vaccine or placebo injection. Data came from immunoSEQ multiplex PCR; TCRdb stores just in-frame clones and leaves some out. There are fewer than 900,000 clones in the sample; 89% occur only once, and nearly 1.5% lies in the top ten. This sample is drawn from a study of Ad26.COV2.S vaccination and SARS-CoV-2 variants. Study results and limitations: Possible underestimation of total T cell responses by the TCR breadth and depth analyses was noted.

V shed 4 bases and J shed 0 bases, with 18 bases lying between them. This CDR3 comprises 16 residues. Germline CDR1 SQVTM, CDR2 ANQGSEA. The gene calls are TRBV29-1 and TRBJ1-1, with D perhaps TRBD1 (5 bases). The input for sequencing was peripheral blood, taken in a trial of Ad26.COV2.S vaccine versus placebo. The sequence was collected from a person aged 18-65 years who received the Ad26.COV2.S COVID-19 vaccine or a placebo. CDR3 protein: CSVGFSGGGMNTEAFF. DNA for the CDR3: TGCAGCGTTGGTTTTTCCGGCGGGGGGATGAACACTGAAGCTTTCTTT. The full variable domain, rest sourced from reference TRBV29-1 and TRBJ1-1, is SAVISQKPSRDICQRGTSLTIQCQVDSQVTMMFWYRQQPGQSLTLIATANQGSEATYESGFVIDKFPISRPNLTFSTLTVSNMSPEDSSIYLCSVGFSGGGMNTEAFFGQGTRLTVV.